A selection of T cell receptor beta chains follows, all from one sample in a study of control samples from healthy donors and cancer patients. Data came from immunoSEQ multiplex PCR; TCRdb stores just in-frame clones and leaves some out. The sample has 100,000 or so clones, roughly 85% seen once. The sequencing input was blood. The receptors here all came from a woman aged 50 to 60 in good health. Each CDR3 is given with its conserved first and last residue. D genes are given only for firm matches. Clone size, where shown, is once, few, many, or a class for clones that have expanded.

size | J | D | V | CDR3 | DNA
NA | TRBJ2-1 | NA | TRBV28 | CASTKGAGRNEQFF | TGTGCCAGCACTAAGGGGGCCGGGAGAAATGAGCAGTTCTTC
once | TRBJ2-3 | NA | TRBV6-5 | CASSYNRQEYTDTQYF | TGTGCCAGCAGCTACAACCGACAGGAATACACAGATACGCAGTATTTT
once | TRBJ2-7 | NA | TRBV5-1 | CASSHEKPGVSTGSYEQYF | TGCGCCAGCAGCCATGAAAAACCGGGGGTTTCAACCGGCTCCTACGAGCAGTACTTC
NA | TRBJ2-5 | NA | TRBV18 | CASSNSETQYF | TGTGCCAGCTCAAATTCAGAGACCCAGTACTTC
once | TRBJ1-3 | NA | TRBV10-3 | CAISRQEGGNTIYF | TGTGCCATCAGCCGCCAAGAAGGTGGAAACACCATATATTTT
NA | TRBJ1-6 | TRBD1 | TRBV7-2 | CASSSRTGRNSPLHF | TGTGCCAGCAGCTCTAGGACAGGGAGGAATTCACCCCTCCACTTT
once | TRBJ2-1 | NA | TRBV29-1 | CSVEDNYNEQFF | TGCAGCGTTGAAGACAACTACAATGAGCAGTTCTTC
once | TRBJ1-3 | NA | TRBV6-5 | CASKRSGTGNTIYF | TGTGCCAGCAAGAGGTCAGGGACTGGAAACACCATATATTTT
NA | TRBJ1-6 | NA | TRBV4-3 | CASSQDSGGRPGRNNSPLHF | TGCGCCAGCAGCCAAGATTCGGGCGGGAGGCCGGGCCGAAATAATTCACCCCTCCACTTT
once | TRBJ2-6 | TRBD1 | TRBV6-2/TRBV6-3 | CASSTGTGVSGANVLTF | TGTGCCAGCAGCACCGGGACAGGGGTTTCTGGGGCCAACGTCCTGACTTTC
NA | TRBJ1-1 | NA | TRBV6-5 | CASRGDTEAFF | TGTGCCAGCAGGGGTGACACTGAAGCTTTCTTT
NA | TRBJ2-7 | NA | TRBV11-2 | CASSLDPNSGEQYF | TGTGCCAGCAGCTTAGATCCTAACTCAGGGGAGCAGTACTTC
NA | TRBJ2-7 | NA | TRBV5-6 | CASSFSSFEQYF | TGTGCCAGCAGCTTCAGCAGTTTCGAGCAGTACTTC
NA | TRBJ2-3 | NA | TRBV7-9 | CASSLGSLYTDTQYF | TGTGCCAGCAGCTTAGGCAGCCTATACACAGATACGCAGTATTTT
NA | TRBJ2-3 | NA | TRBV6-6 | CASSPGDKGGDTQYF | TGTGCCAGCAGCCCGGGTGATAAGGGCGGAGATACGCAGTATTTT
NA | TRBJ1-5 | NA | TRBV7-9 | CASSLGPGGNQPQHF | TGTGCCAGCAGCCTTGGACCGGGCGGTAATCAGCCCCAGCATTTT
NA | TRBJ2-7 | NA | TRBV11-3 | CASSLAGQYEQYF | TGTGCCAGCAGCTTAGCGGGCCAATACGAGCAGTACTTC
NA | TRBJ2-3 | NA | TRBV7-8 | CASSFGSTDTQYF | TGTGCCAGCAGCTTCGGAAGCACAGATACGCAGTATTTT
NA | TRBJ2-4 | TRBD2 | TRBV7-8 | CASSSGYSGGARTQNIQYF | TGTGCCAGCAGCTCGGGATATAGCGGGGGGGCCCGTACTCAAAACATTCAGTACTTC
NA | TRBJ2-1 | TRBD2 | TRBV28 | CASIGGGVNEQFF | TGTGCCAGCATCGGGGGAGGGGTCAATGAGCAGTTCTTC
NA | TRBJ2-2 | NA | TRBV7-9 | CASSLATNTGELFF | TGTGCCAGCAGCTTAGCCACGAACACCGGGGAGCTGTTTTTT
NA | TRBJ2-1 | NA | TRBV12-5 | CASGLGTQYNEQFF | TGTGCTAGTGGTTTGGGGACCCAATACAATGAGCAGTTCTTC
NA | TRBJ2-4 | NA | TRBV29-1 | CSVEVTGVKNIQYF | TGCAGCGTTGAAGTCACCGGGGTCAAAAACATTCAGTACTTC
NA | TRBJ2-3 | NA | TRBV7-3 | CASSLWGASTDTQYF | TGTGCCAGCAGCTTATGGGGGGCTAGCACAGATACGCAGTATTTT
NA | TRBJ1-1 | NA | TRBV7-9 | CASSLFRGRSIPAFF | TGTGCCAGCAGCTTATTCCGGGGGCGAAGCATCCCAGCTTTCTTT
few | TRBJ1-5 | NA | TRBV27 | CASSLQGLGNQPQHF | TGTGCCAGCAGTCTTCAGGGCCTGGGCAATCAGCCCCAGCATTTT
once | TRBJ1-2 | NA | TRBV21-1 | CASSPGQIDYGYTF | TGTGCCAGCAGCCCGGGACAGATCGACTATGGCTACACCTTC
NA | TRBJ2-1 | NA | TRBV4-2 | CASSQDGDNEQFF | TGTGCCAGCAGCCAGGACGGGGACAATGAGCAGTTCTTC
NA | TRBJ1-4 | NA | TRBV6-6 | CASSEMNEKLFF | TGTGCCAGCAGCGAGATGAATGAAAAACTGTTTTTT
NA | TRBJ2-2 | NA | TRBV6-1 | CAGSEQNTGELFF | TGTGCCGGCAGTGAACAGAACACCGGGGAGCTGTTTTTT